These 18 T cell receptor beta chains share one sample of origin, sequenced in a study of spatial heterogeneity in lung cancer. Time point in this sample: sample taken at primary tumor resection. Researchers sequenced whole RNA taken from tumor, nontumor lung or frozen PBMC without sorting. TCRdb called the 5' RACE reads again in MiXCR, with one record for every CDR3 protein. The table has around 11,000 distinct CDR3 sequences, approximately 6.8% seen once. The source was PBMCs, collected at surgery. These receptors were collected from a male donor with early-stage non-small cell lung cancer.

This clonotype was seen many times. This beta chain came through as a stray read in a library set up for alpha chains, and its size says little. DNA of the CDR3: TGTGCCAGCAGTAGGACTAGCGGGGGGGTAGATACGCAGTATTTT. Protein: CASSRTSGGVDTQYF. The rearrangement uses TRBV6-5 and TRBJ2-3, with 15 bases fitting TRBD2. The germline V gene encodes CDR1 MNHEY and CDR2 SVGAGI. The ends lost 5 bases at V and 5 bases at J; junction bases unmatched: 2. This CDR3 has 15 amino acids.

There are many counts of this clonotype. The library was prepared for alpha chains; this beta chain is a stray read, so its frequency means little. V gene TRBV21-1 combines with J gene TRBJ1-1; TRBD1 is taken as the D call from the table, unchecked against the DNA. TRBV21-1 is assigned pseudogene status. The CDR3 runs 16 residues. CDR3 amino acids: CASSKDWTGEDTEAFF. Here the CDR3 DNA reads TGTGCCAGCAGCAAAGATTGGACAGGGGAGGACACTGAAGCTTTCTTT.

This clonotype was seen more than once but under ten times. The junction shows a germline mismatch at one end, possibly a read error. A library made for alpha chains picked up this beta chain off target, so its size means little. This rearrangement joins TRBV7-8 to TRBJ2-1, with 11 bases lining up with TRBD2. The CDR3 loop spans 14 amino acids. Per the germline V gene, CDR1 is SGHVS and CDR2 is FQNEAQ. CDR3: CASSLDPLAGERFF. In nucleotides, the CDR3 is TGTGCCAGCAGCTTAGACCCACTAGCGGGAGAGCGGTTCTTC.

This clonotype was detected many times. This beta chain is an off-target read within a library intended for alpha chains, so its frequency means little. The V call is TRBV7-6, the J call TRBJ2-2; no definite D call. V was pared by 0 bases and J by 4 bases, with 12 bases between. Germline V gene data show CDR1 as SGHVS and CDR2 as FNYEAQ. The CDR3 spans 16 residues. The CDR3 region has the DNA TGTGCCAGCAGCTTAGCGTTCCGGACGTTCACCGGGGAGCTGTTTTTT. Protein: CASSLAFRTFTGELFF.

There are many counts of this clonotype. Within a library made for alpha chains, this beta chain is off target, and its count is uninformative. The chain joins TRBV5-1 to TRBJ2-2; D might be TRBD1 (5 bases). The length of the CDR3 is 15 residues. Germline V lookup: CDR1 SGHRS, CDR2 YFSETQ. V was pared by 0 bases and J by 0 bases, with 6 bases between. CDR3 sequence (DNA): TGCGCCAGCAGCTTGGGACAGCCGAACACCGGGGAGCTGTTTTTT. It specifies CASSLGQPNTGELFF.

This clonotype was recorded many times. With the library built for alpha chains, this beta chain is off target and its frequency is not meaningful. This chain links TRBV19 with TRBJ1-1, with D uncertain. CDR3 length: 15 residues. V gave up 10 bases and J gave up 1 base, with 19 bases separating them. Germline V gene sequence: CDR1 LNHDA, CDR2 SQIVND (reference sequence). Written as DNA, the CDR3 is TGTGCCACCGATGGGAGTCCAAGGCGGAACACTGAAGCTTTCTTT. Translation: CATDGSPRRNTEAFF.

As regards this clonotype: With the library built for alpha chains, this beta chain is off target and its frequency is not meaningful. This sequence joins TRBV30 and TRBJ2-4; D call uncertain. The CDR3 consists of 13 residues. CDR1 is GTSNPN and CDR2 is SVGIG in the germline V gene (reference sequence). V lost 1 base to trimming and J lost 0 bases, with 4 bases between them. The CDR3 region has the DNA TGTGCCTGGAGTGGTATAGCCAAAAACATTCAGTACTTC. Translated: CAWSGIAKNIQYF.

There are many counts of this clonotype. This beta chain appears as a stray read in a library generated for alpha chains; its size is not informative. This chain uses TRBV7-8 with TRBJ2-3; D is ambiguous. The CDR3 contains 11 residues. Trimming shortened V by 4 bases and J by 5 bases, and 4 bases separated the two germline ends. Germline assignment: CDR1 SGHVS and CDR2 FQNEAQ. The chain's CDR3 is CASSWIDTQYF. The CDR3, as DNA: TGTGCCAGCAGCTGGATAGATACGCAGTATTTT. Full variable domain (remainder filled in from reference TRBV7-8 and TRBJ2-3): GAGVSQSPRYKVAKRGQDVALRCDPISGHVSLFWYQQALGQGPEFLTYFQNEAQLDKSGLPSDRFFAERPEGSVSTLKIQRTQQEDSAVYLCASSWIDTQYFGPGTRLTVL.

Many counts were recorded for this clonotype. This beta chain was picked up by a library intended for alpha chains and is off target, so its count carries little meaning. This chain links TRBV28 with TRBJ2-5; 8 bases agree with TRBD2. The germline V gene encodes CDR1 MDHEN and CDR2 SYDVKM. The CDR3 is made up of 12 amino acids. Trimming cost V 8 bases and J 5 bases; bases outside gene matches: 4. The CDR3 nucleotides read TGTGCCAGCCGGACTAGCCGCGAGACCCAGTACTTC. Its protein is CASRTSRETQYF.

In its sample, this clonotype is medium-sized. This beta chain appears as a stray read in a library generated for alpha chains; its size is not informative. CDR3 sequence: CSVGEDYGYTF. The CDR3 region has the DNA TGCAGCGTTGGAGAGGACTATGGCTACACCTTC. This chain links TRBV29-1 with TRBJ1-2; D unclear. The germline V gene has CDR1 SQVTM and CDR2 ANQGSEA. The CDR3 is 11 amino acids. Trimming took off 4 bases at V and 3 bases at J, with 6 bases between the two ends.

Regarding this clonotype: This beta chain turned up in a library designed for alpha chains; as an off-target read, its abundance says little. This chain joins TRBV5-4 and TRBJ2-5; D perhaps matches TRBD2 (5 bases). The CDR3 consists of 12 residues. Deletions cut 4 bases from V and 3 bases from J, with 7 bases between. CDR1 and CDR2 from the germline V gene are SGHNT and YYREEE (reference sequence). CDR3 residues: CASSGSEETQYF. CDR3 coding DNA: TGTGCCAGCAGCGGGAGTGAAGAGACCCAGTACTTC.

This clonotype was recorded a few times. The library was built for alpha chains, so this beta chain is an off-target read and its size means little. The chain uses TRBV6-1 and TRBJ2-1; 10 bases are shared with TRBD2. With 6 bases clipped from V and 4 bases from J, the junction kept 6 bases outside the gene matches. The CDR3 covers 15 residues. Germline CDR1 MNHNS, CDR2 SASEGT. CDR3 bases: TGTGCCAGCAGAGTAGCGGGAGGAAATTACAATGAGCAGTTCTTC. It encodes CASRVAGGNYNEQFF.

As to this clonotype: This beta chain came through as a stray read in a library set up for alpha chains, and its size says little. The chain combines TRBV28 with TRBJ1-4; possible D gene TRBD1, 6 bases. The V end was cut by 3 bases, the J end by 5 bases, with 13 bases between. This CDR3 spans 15 amino acids. CDR1 and CDR2 (germline): MDHEN, SYDVKM. CDR3 loop: CASSFTVGANEKLFF. CDR3 sequence (DNA): TGTGCCAGCAGTTTCACCGTGGGGGCGAATGAAAAACTGTTTTTT.

A single count supports this clonotype. Being off target in a library aimed at alpha chains, this beta chain has a size of little meaning. The chain employs TRBV19 and TRBJ2-7; D might be TRBD1 (6 bases). Germline CDR1 LNHDA, CDR2 SQIVND (reference sequence). Trimming left V 3 bases short and J 3 bases short, with 9 bases between. This CDR3 region has 13 residues. The CDR3 reads CASSIQQGYEQYF. As DNA, the CDR3 is TGTGCCAGTAGTATCCAACAGGGCTACGAGCAGTACTTC.

This clonotype ranks as medium-sized. This beta chain is a stray sequence in a library constructed for alpha chains; its clone size is not meaningful. The chain uses TRBV9 and TRBJ2-2; 7 nucleotides agree with TRBD2. The V segment lost 2 bases and the J segment 4 bases; nucleotides outside the gene matches: 8. The CDR3 has 16 amino acids. Looked up from germline, CDR1 is SGDLS and CDR2 is YYNGEE. The CDR3 nucleotides read TGTGCCAGCAGCGTCTTTGGCGGGAGTTTCACCGGGGAGCTGTTTTTT. Protein product: CASSVFGGSFTGELFF.

This clonotype came up many times. The library was prepared for alpha chains; this beta chain is a stray read, so its frequency means little. The rearrangement uses TRBV6-2 or TRBV6-3 and TRBJ2-7; unclear D gene. This CDR3 has 13 residues. Trimming left V 0 bases short and J 3 bases short, with 6 bases between. Germline V gives CDR1 MNHEY, CDR2 SVGEGT. The CDR3 loop is CASSYSDLYEQYF. The CDR3 DNA sequence: TGTGCCAGCAGTTACTCGGACCTCTACGAGCAGTACTTC.

This clonotype was recorded at least ten times. Being off target in a library aimed at alpha chains, this beta chain has a size of little meaning. DNA for the CDR3: TGTGCCATCAGCCCGACAGGGGCCGCCACAGATACGCAGTATTTT. This codes for CAISPTGAATDTQYF. The chain recombines TRBV10-3 with TRBJ2-3; TRBD1 matches 8 bases. The CDR3 contains 15 residues. The germline V gene has CDR1 ENHRY and CDR2 SYGVKD. Unmatched junction bases numbered 7, after V lost 6 bases and J lost 2 bases.

Notes on this clonotype: This beta chain slipped into a library made for alpha chains as a stray read, so its size is not meaningful. CDR3 protein: CASSERDTKFYGYTF. The CDR3 DNA reads TGTGCCAGCAGTGAAAGGGACACGAAATTCTATGGCTACACCTTC. The gene calls are TRBV6-1 and TRBJ1-2; perhaps TRBD1 as D (6 bases). The CDR3 sequence is 15 residues long. V dropped 2 bases and J dropped 4 bases, with 14 bases sitting between them. Germline V CDR1 and CDR2: MNHNS, SASEGT.